This is a list of T cell receptor beta chains from one sample in a study of spatial heterogeneity in lung cancer. A single record per CDR3 protein comes from TCRdb applying MiXCR to the 5' RACE reads. The sample shows approximately 27,000 distinct CDR3 sequences, under 6.5% of them seen only once. This specimen consisted of PBMCs, obtained at follow-up. These receptors all stem from a male donor with early-stage non-small cell lung cancer. The CDR3 runs from the conserved cysteine through the conserved F or W. Fields, in order: V gene, clone size, J gene, D gene, CDR3 protein, CDR3 DNA. D genes are given only for firm matches. Clone size is not always given. Where it is, it says once, few, many or a class for expanded clones.

>TRBV7-8|medium-sized|TRBJ2-1|TRBD2
CASSLGTSSYNEQFF
TGTGCCAGCAGCTTAGGGACTAGCTCCTACAATGAGCAGTTCTTC
>TRBV3-1|few|TRBJ2-3|TRBD1
CASSQDRGGGTDTQYF
TGTGCCAGCAGCCAAGACAGAGGGGGCGGCACAGATACGCAGTATTTT
>TRBV20-1|few|TRBJ2-5|TRBD2
CSANPGAGGMTQYF
TGCAGTGCTAACCCCGGGGCGGGGGGGATGACCCAGTACTTC
>TRBV6-2/TRBV6-3|many|TRBJ1-2|TRBD1
CASSNGEQGIVGYTF
TGTGCCAGCAGCAATGGGGAACAGGGGATAGTCGGCTACACCTTC
>TRBV12-5|.|TRBJ1-1|TRBD1
CASGLKPGGLVTEAFF
TGTGCTAGTGGTTTGAAACCAGGGGGTCTCGTCACTGAAGCTTTCTTT
>TRBV10-1|.|TRBJ2-5|.
CASSEAGIQETQYF
TGCGCCAGCAGTGAAGCAGGAATACAAGAGACCCAGTACTTC
>TRBV29-1|medium-sized|TRBJ1-4|TRBD1
CSVSQGATNEKLFF
TGCAGCGTTTCACAGGGGGCAACTAATGAAAAACTGTTTTTT
>TRBV6-5|few|TRBJ2-3|.
CASSLERDSPGSDTQYF
TGTGCCAGCAGTTTAGAGAGGGACTCTCCAGGATCGGATACGCAGTATTTT
>TRBV29-1|many|TRBJ2-7|.
CSVVYQGSGEQYF
TGCAGCGTTGTATATCAGGGTTCGGGGGAGCAGTACTTC
>TRBV3-1|many|TRBJ1-4|TRBD1
CASSRDRVRVEKLFF
TGTGCCAGCAGCCGGGACAGGGTGAGGGTCGAAAAACTGTTTTTT
>TRBV5-6|many|TRBJ2-3|.
CASSLGRDTQYF
TGTGCCAGCAGCTTGGGGAGGGATACGCAGTATTTT
>TRBV7-3|medium-sized|TRBJ2-3|TRBD2
CASSGGTRVTDTQYF
TGTGCCAGCAGTGGCGGGACTAGAGTCACAGATACGCAGTATTTT
>TRBV5-1|few|TRBJ1-1|TRBD1
CASSTGTGGAGAFF
TGCGCCAGCAGTACCGGGACAGGGGGCGCCGGAGCTTTCTTT
>TRBV7-2|many|TRBJ2-2|TRBD1
CASSQVGTGSTGELFF
TGTGCCAGCAGCCAAGTTGGGACAGGGAGCACCGGGGAGCTGTTTTTT
>TRBV5-1|many|TRBJ2-3|TRBD1
CASSFRQGADTQYF
TGCGCCAGCAGCTTCCGACAGGGGGCAGATACGCAGTATTTT
>TRBV7-2|few|TRBJ2-5|TRBD1
CAMGDRGQETQYF
TGTGCCATGGGAGACAGGGGCCAAGAGACCCAGTACTTC
>TRBV20-1|.|TRBJ2-3|.
CSARDLLRAGTDTQYF
TGCAGTGCTAGAGATCTCTTGCGGGCCGGCACAGATACGCAGTATTTT
>TRBV5-8|.|TRBJ2-7|.
CASSLGLFVSSYEQYF
TGTGCCAGCAGTTTGGGACTGTTCGTAAGCTCCTACGAGCAGTACTTC
>TRBV5-1|many|TRBJ2-3|TRBD1
CASSLGRTGSTDTQYF
TGCGCCAGCAGCTTGGGTAGGACAGGATCCACAGATACGCAGTATTTT
>TRBV12-3/TRBV12-4|many|TRBJ1-2|.
CASSLSGKSDGYTF
TGTGCCAGCAGTTTGTCAGGGAAGAGCGATGGCTACACCTTC
>TRBV7-8|many|TRBJ1-5|.
CASSPGHSKGSNQPQHF
TGTGCCAGCAGCCCGGGACATTCTAAGGGTAGCAATCAGCCCCAGCATTTT
>TRBV10-3|many|TRBJ2-7|TRBD2
CAISESGTSGGLTYEQYF
TGTGCCATCAGTGAGTCCGGGACTAGCGGGGGGCTTACCTACGAGCAGTACTTC
>TRBV7-2|.|TRBJ2-6|TRBD1
CASSPPGQGLSGANVLTF
TGTGCCAGCAGCCCTCCTGGACAGGGACTCTCTGGGGCCAACGTCCTGACTTTC
>TRBV7-3|many|TRBJ2-2|.
CASSLQSGELFF
TGTGCCAGCAGCCTTCAATCCGGGGAGCTGTTTTTT
>TRBV7-2|many|TRBJ2-3|.
CASSLALGVDTQYF
TGTGCCAGCAGCTTAGCGCTCGGGGTAGATACGCAGTATTTT
>TRBV29-1|many|TRBJ2-4|TRBD1
CSVNRQGENIQYF
TGCAGCGTCAACCGACAGGGAGAAAACATTCAGTACTTC
>TRBV7-2|many|TRBJ1-1|.
CASSLGAGRLEAFF
TGTGCCAGCAGCTTAGGGGCAGGTAGACTTGAAGCTTTCTTT
>TRBV7-9|few|TRBJ2-5|.
CASSPMGGERLARETQYF
TGTGCCAGCAGCCCCATGGGCGGGGAGAGGCTTGCAAGAGAGACCCAGTACTTC
>TRBV7-2|few|TRBJ1-2|.
CASSLAVRRTPGYTF
TGTGCCAGCAGCCTGGCGGTTAGGAGGACACCTGGCTACACCTTC
>TRBV5-4|many|TRBJ2-1|TRBD2
CASSLGLAAQYNEQFF
TGTGCCAGCAGCTTGGGACTAGCGGCCCAGTACAATGAGCAGTTCTTC
>TRBV28|many|TRBJ2-1|.
CASSFSPRQQFF
TGTGCCAGCAGTTTCTCACCCCGGCAGCAGTTCTTC
>TRBV7-2|.|TRBJ2-3|TRBD2
CASSSHGRGARDTQYF
TGTGCCAGCAGCTCCCATGGGCGGGGGGCGAGAGATACGCAGTATTTT
>TRBV7-2|many|TRBJ1-2|.
CASSSYGYTF
TGTGCCAGCAGCTCCTATGGCTACACCTTC
>TRBV6-5|many|TRBJ2-1|.
CASSRVRSSYNEQFF
TGTGCCAGCAGTCGGGTCCGGAGCTCCTACAATGAGCAGTTCTTC
>TRBV24-1|few|TRBJ2-3|.
CATSEGGGVDTQYF
TGTGCCACCAGTGAAGGGGGCGGGGTAGATACGCAGTATTTT
>TRBV7-9|many|TRBJ2-7|.
CASSLVRGLDYEQYF
TGTGCCAGCAGCTTAGTCCGGGGCTTGGACTACGAGCAGTACTTC
>TRBV7-2|few|TRBJ1-4|.
CASSVRGGNEKLFF
TGTGCCAGCAGCGTTCGAGGGGGTAATGAAAAACTGTTTTTT
>TRBV7-6|few|TRBJ1-1|.
CASSLEPGEGVYGAFF
TGTGCCAGCAGCTTAGAGCCAGGGGAAGGGGTTTATGGAGCTTTCTTT
>TRBV14|.|TRBJ1-4|.
CASSQRGTNEKLFF
TGTGCCAGCAGCCAAAGGGGGACTAATGAAAAACTGTTTTTT
>TRBV20-1|many|TRBJ1-1|.
CSATLPGGFTEAFF
TGCAGTGCAACTCTCCCGGGGGGGTTCACTGAAGCTTTCTTT